A single T cell receptor beta chain is shown here with its context. This entry is derived from a study of cytomegalovirus exposure and HLA in healthy donors. The V and J ends lost 11 bases and 7 bases, in that order; junction bases with no gene match: 9. Per germline, CDR1 ENHRY and CDR2 SYGVKD. The CDR3 sequence is 13 residues long. The PCR used 60 Vbeta and 13 Jbeta primers. Some clones are missing from TCRdb's copy, which holds only in-frame ones; the method was immunoSEQ multiplex PCR. The sample records under 200,000 clones, over 60% being singletons. The origin of this receptor is a woman between 40 and 55 years old in good health and CMV-seronegative. The chain joins TRBV10-3 to TRBJ2-7; the match to TRBD2 covers 12 bases. Input material: PBMCs. The DNA for the CDR3 is TGTGCCGCTAGCGGGGGGGCTCTAAGAGAGCAGTACTTC. It codes for CAASGGALREQYF.